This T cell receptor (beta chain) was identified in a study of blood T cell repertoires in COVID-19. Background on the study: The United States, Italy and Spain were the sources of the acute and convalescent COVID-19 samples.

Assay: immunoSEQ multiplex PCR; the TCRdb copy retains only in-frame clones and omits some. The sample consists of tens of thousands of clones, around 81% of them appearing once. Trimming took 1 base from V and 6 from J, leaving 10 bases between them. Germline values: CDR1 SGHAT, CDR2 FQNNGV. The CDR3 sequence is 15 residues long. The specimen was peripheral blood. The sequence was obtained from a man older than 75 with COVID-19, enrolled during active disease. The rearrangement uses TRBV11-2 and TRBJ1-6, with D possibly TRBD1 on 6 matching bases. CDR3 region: CASSLVRGGNSPLHF. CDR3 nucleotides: TGTGCCAGCAGCTTAGTCAGGGGTGGTAATTCACCCCTCCACTTT. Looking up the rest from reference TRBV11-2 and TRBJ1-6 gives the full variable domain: EAGVAQSPRYKIIEKRQSVAFWCNPISGHATLYWYQQILGQGPKLLIQFQNNGVVDDSQLPKDRFSAERLKGVDSTLKIQPAKLEDSAVYLCASSLVRGGNSPLHFGNGTRLTVT.